The rows below give T cell receptor beta chains drawn from one sample of a study of cytomegalovirus exposure and HLA in healthy donors. The data were produced by immunoSEQ multiplex PCR, yet TCRdb's version contains in-frame clones alone and is incomplete. The repertoire has about 200,000 clones, around nine tenths of them found once; the top ten carry around 0.3%. The sample comprised PBMCs. The receptors here all came from a woman aged 25 to 39 in good health and CMV-seronegative. Each CDR3 is given with its conserved first and last residue. Fields, in order: V gene, clone size, J gene, D gene, CDR3 DNA, CDR3 protein. A D gene is named only where the DNA matches it firmly. Size is omitted from some rows. Given values are once, few, many or a class for expanded clones.

V: TRBV14
size: -
J: TRBJ2-1
D: TRBD2
DNA: TGTGCCAGCAGCCAATATCGGGCTAGCGGGAGTGGTGAGCAGTTCTTC
CDR3: CASSQYRASGSGEQFF

V: TRBV7-3
size: -
J: TRBJ2-2
D: TRBD2
DNA: TGTGCCAGCAGCTTAATGGGACTAGCGGGCCAAAACACCGGGGAGCTGTTTTTT
CDR3: CASSLMGLAGQNTGELFF

V: TRBV5-4
size: -
J: TRBJ2-7
D: -
DNA: TGTGCCAGCAGCTTGGAACCAGGCCCTTCGAGCTACGAGCAGTACTTC
CDR3: CASSLEPGPSSYEQYF

V: TRBV29-1
size: -
J: TRBJ2-7
D: -
DNA: TGCAGCGTTGTGAGACAGGCACGGGGCGAGCAGTACTTC
CDR3: CSVVRQARGEQYF

V: TRBV5-5
size: -
J: TRBJ2-7
D: TRBD1
DNA: TGTGCCAGCAGCTGGGGGACAGCCTACGAGCAGTACTTC
CDR3: CASSWGTAYEQYF

V: TRBV5-1
size: -
J: TRBJ2-3
D: TRBD2
DNA: TGCGCCAGCAGCTTGCCCAGGGGACGGGAGGGCCTTCGTAACACAGATACGCAGTATTTT
CDR3: CASSLPRGREGLRNTDTQYF

V: TRBV11-3
size: -
J: TRBJ2-2
D: TRBD2
DNA: TGTGCCAGCAGCCCCGGCGGGGGGACTAGCGCCGATCATAGAGCCGGGGAGCTGTTTTTT
CDR3: CASSPGGGTSADHRAGELFF

V: TRBV28
size: few
J: TRBJ2-3
D: -
DNA: TGTGCCAGCAGTTTTTGGCAGGGGAACTTTCCAGATACGCAGTATTTT
CDR3: CASSFWQGNFPDTQYF

V: TRBV5-1
size: -
J: TRBJ2-7
D: TRBD1
DNA: TGCGCCAGCAGCTTCGAGGGACAGGGCCACGAGCAGTACTTC
CDR3: CASSFEGQGHEQYF

V: TRBV6-6
size: -
J: TRBJ1-5
D: -
DNA: TGTGCCAGCAGTTACTGGCCGGGGATAAACAATCAGCCCCAGCATTTT
CDR3: CASSYWPGINNQPQHF

V: TRBV7-8
size: -
J: TRBJ2-7
D: -
DNA: TGTGCCAGCAGCTTCGCAGTACAGGGAGCCTACGAGCAGTACTTC
CDR3: CASSFAVQGAYEQYF

V: TRBV4-2
size: -
J: TRBJ2-2
D: -
DNA: TGTGCCAGCAGCCAGGGACACCGGAACACCGGGGAGCTGTTTTTT
CDR3: CASSQGHRNTGELFF

V: TRBV7-9
size: -
J: TRBJ2-2
D: -
DNA: TGTGCCAGCAGCCCTCAGGGGACCGGGGAGCTGTTTTTT
CDR3: CASSPQGTGELFF